This TCR beta chain emerged from a study of a mutant IDH1 vaccine in newly diagnosed glioma (dated by TCRdb to about 2021). Regarding the complete study: Of the approximately 30 treated patients, roughly 60% were male and approximately 40% were female, and the mean age was around 40 years. Prior to enrollment, standard therapy consisting of radiotherapy alone, temozolomide alone, or radiochemotherapy with temozolomide had been administered to patients, with the combination being received by most patients. Longitudinal TCRB deep sequencing was done for some 25 treated patients, wherever samples were available for exploratory analyses. Peripheral blood was drawn at six visits: V03 (baseline), V05, V07, V10, V12 and V13. Overall study outcomes, separate from this receptor: Vaccine-induced immune responses across multiple MHC alleles were detected in about 93% of patients. PBMC samples for TCRB deep sequencing were selected based on availability. Pseudoprogression appeared unrelated to alterations in the top peripheral T cell clonotypes detected by TCRB sequencing. It was noted by the authors that analyses of patient blood samples could not be reproduced owing to sample limitations.

Reading the label with the study, this specimen's time point is: baseline, week 1 (first vaccination visit). According to the study, the label for this sample's treatment or condition signals: pre-vaccination baseline after standard-of-care therapy. The donors had newly diagnosed IDH1-mutant astrocytomas of WHO grade 3 or 4 that showed loss of nuclear ATRX. The samples were drawn from NOA16, a multicentre, single-arm, open-label phase I trial in Germany that tested a mutant IDH1 peptide vaccine in humans for the first time. For immunogenicity testing, the blood drawn at visit V03 was used as the baseline sample. The DNeasy Blood and Tissue Kit was used to extract genomic DNA from EDTA blood for TCRB sequencing. This clone was counted only a few times. Which antigen it targets is not known. The sample holds no much larger clone one base away, and base qualities are not on file. From the cysteine through the phenylalanine, the CDR3 covers 16 amino acids. Only CDR3 DNA remains: 48 bases, in frame from the first base. CDR1 and CDR2 are drawn from the germline V gene: MGHRA, YSYEKL. The germline V end is reduced by 1 base and the J end by 4 bases; junction bases left unmatched: 9.

The library was generated by the immunoSEQ multiplex PCR assay. Following the manufacturer's protocol, the hsTCRB Kit was used to amplify rearranged TCR beta chain sequences. Sequencing of TCRB libraries was carried out on an Illumina MiSeq. On the authors' methods: Demultiplexing, trimming and gene mapping were performed with the kit vendor's proprietary platform. The immuneACCESS repertoire file appears here via TCRdb, limited to in-frame rearrangements. These files lack a portion of the clones; in checked studies, under half of the deficit traces to unresolved V genes, and the cause of the others is not known. The DNA was the basis for D and trimming; V, J and clone size are from that table. The table for this sample lists about 98,000 clones; over 85% of them were counted only once. Approximately 0.57% of the sample comes from the top ten.

The clonotype was recovered from a woman between 50 and 59 years old with glioma. Here the sequenced sample was PBMCs, taken from a glioma patient treated with radiotherapy, temozolomide or both. The rearranged segments are TRBV4-1 and TRBJ1-2, with 7 central nucleotides matching TRBD1. The CDR3 region reads CASSQGATGVRYGYTF. The nucleotide sequence reads as follows: TGCGCCAGCAGCCAAGGCGCCACAGGGGTTCGCTATGGCTACACCTTC.